This T cell receptor (beta chain) appears in the sequencing data of a study of T cells in women clearing cervical HPV infection. The study, taken as a whole, reports: It is unknown whether associations predate infection; no effector/memory or HPV-specific sorting.

The repertoire was sequenced with immunoSEQ multiplex PCR; TCRdb's copy has only in-frame clones and lacks some. There are about 20,000 clones in the sample, with roughly 3% held by the top ten. Remarks on this clone: Its target is unknown. The CDR3 is cut off 3 residues early in the read; its end comes from the germline J gene.

Germline V gene data show CDR1 as LNHDA and CDR2 as SQIVND (reference sequence). V trimming: 3 bases; J trimming: 4 bases; junction bases outside the gene matches: 5. The CDR3 is 15 residues long. All participants had a single incident cervical HPV16 infection, and prevalent HPV16 infections were excluded. MY09/MY11 PCR detected cervical HPV DNA; dot-blot assigned genotypes. V and J are TRBV19 and TRBJ2-5; 10 bases are a match to TRBD2. The sequence was obtained from a woman aged 18 to 75 with a cervical HPV16 infection that either progressed to CIN3+ or cleared (not recorded which). The sample consisted of blood buffy coat. CDR3 DNA, as far as it was read: TGTGCCAGTAGTATCCAGCGGGGGGGCGCAGAGACC. Translated, it gives CASSIQRGGAET. The full CDR3 protein is CASSIQRGGAETQYF.